The sequence of this TCR beta chain was determined in a study of beta chain features in type 1 diabetes. What was sequenced were expressed TCRB transcripts, since all of the isolated RNA had been reverse transcribed. Only in-frame clones appear in the TCRdb table, and some are missing; sequencing was by immunoSEQ multiplex PCR. The sample has around 260,000 clones, roughly 20% seen once; the top ten hold around 0.028%. The ends were cut back, 2 bases at V and 2 bases at J, with 10 bases in the middle. Germline CDR1 SNHLY, CDR2 FYNNEI. The CDR3 is made up of 14 amino acids. This clone has more than one count but fewer than ten. Its antigen is not known. Regarding the study as a whole: A possible short-template PCR bias applies equally to patients and controls. Comparison showed that naive, central memory and Treg TCRB repertoires appeared more similar among patients than among healthy donors. Any HLA effect on TCRB rearrangement was left unresolved by small sub-analyses. Patients with Type 1 diabetes showed moderately but significantly shorter TCRB CDR3s in all four CD4+ subsets. cDNA-based reads could over-represent cells with high TCR expression.

The receptor was isolated from a woman between 35 and 50 years old with type 1 diabetes. This chain uses TRBV2 with TRBJ2-7, with D perhaps matching TRBD1 (5 bases). The sequencing input was naive CD4+ T cells from blood. The CDR3 DNA sequence: TGTGCCAGCAGTGAAAGGGGCACCGCCTACGAGCAGTACTTC. This encodes CASSERGTAYEQYF.